This T cell receptor beta chain stems from a study of blood T cell repertoires in COVID-19 (TCRdb year 2020). Notes on the research overall: Samples covering the acute and convalescent phases of COVID-19 were provided by collaborators in the United States, Italy and Spain. HLA class I and class II types, where available, came from metadata supplied by the sample provider rather than from assay-based typing. A freely available public database, intended as a resource for researchers studying the immune response to SARS-CoV-2, is where the repertoires were released. The sample metadata nearly always contained a de-identified subject ID, COVID-19 status, age in years and sex. The samples were drawn from the first 160 participants of the ongoing ImmuneRACE study and from about 1,200 subjects provided by 6 global collaborators. The material from the prospective study consisted of cDNA or gDNA derived from T cells, B-cell-depleted T cells, or PBMCs. The dataset comprised deeply sampled blood TCRbeta repertoires from subjects exposed to, actively infected with, or recovered from COVID-19.

From the cysteine up to the phenylalanine, the CDR3 has a length of 14 residues. Only the CDR3 DNA stays, 42 bases, in frame from base 1. The germline V gene yields MDHEN for CDR1 and SYDVKM for CDR2. Relative to germline, V is missing 6 bases and J is missing 5 bases, with 8 bases of the junction outside any gene match. TCRbeta CDR3 regions were amplified from genomic DNA by means of the immunoSEQ Assay, a bias-controlled multiplex PCR. The authors processed their data as follows. The number of nucleated cells in each sample was estimated from the amplification of reference gene primers within the assay. To quantify the absolute abundance of each unique TCRbeta CDR3 rearrangement, sequence reads were collapsed and filtered. For each sample, productive Simpson clonality was calculated as the square root of Simpson's diversity index over productive rearrangements. The source is immuneACCESS, and TCRdb retained only in-frame sequences with V and J called. Part of the clones is not carried over; for the studies checked, unresolved V genes explain less than half of this, and the remainder is unexplained. V, J and clone size are taken as reported in that table, and D and trimming were inferred from the DNA itself. The sample includes over 200,000 clones, with 92% observed a single time. The top ten hold about 0.8% of the sample.

A note on this clone: Its antigen is still unknown. No much larger clonotype is one base removed from it; base qualities were not supplied.

One collaborating source in Seattle enrolled patients during active infection and followed them longitudinally through the course of disease. Each collaborating institution followed its own protocols to collect whole blood in K2EDTA tubes. For TCRbeta analysis, collaborators shipped samples in one of three forms: frozen whole blood, isolated PBMCs, or DNA extracted from either of those sample types. The study at large found these results: How much clinical and demographic metadata was included differed by source and by participant, and the metadata was provided uncurated.

This receptor chain uses TRBV28 and TRBJ2-3, and 7 junction bases match TRBD1. The sequenced sample consisted of peripheral blood. The receptor was derived from a man aged 60-69 years with COVID-19, enrolled during active disease. The base sequence is TGTGCCAGCAGCCACACAGGGGCAGGAGATACGCAGTATTTT. Translated, this is CASSHTGAGDTQYF. The reference TRBV28 and TRBJ2-3 proteins fill in what lies around the CDR3, so the full variable domain reads DVKVTQSSRYLVKRTGEKVFLECVQDMDHENMFWYRQDPGLGLRLIYFSYDVKMKEKGDIPEGYSVSREKKERFSLILESASTNQTSMYLCASSHTGAGDTQYFGPGTRLTVL.